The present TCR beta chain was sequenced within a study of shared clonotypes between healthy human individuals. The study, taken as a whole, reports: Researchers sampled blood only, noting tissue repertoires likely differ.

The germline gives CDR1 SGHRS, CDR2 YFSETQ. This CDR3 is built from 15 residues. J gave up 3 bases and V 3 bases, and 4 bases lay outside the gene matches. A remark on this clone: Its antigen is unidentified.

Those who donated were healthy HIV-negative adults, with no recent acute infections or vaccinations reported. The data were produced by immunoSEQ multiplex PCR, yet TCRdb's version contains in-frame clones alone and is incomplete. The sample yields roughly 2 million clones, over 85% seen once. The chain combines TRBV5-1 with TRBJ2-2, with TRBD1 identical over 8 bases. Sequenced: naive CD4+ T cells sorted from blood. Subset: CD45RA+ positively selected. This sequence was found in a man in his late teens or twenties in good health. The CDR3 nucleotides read TGCGCCAGCAGCTCGGACAGGGTGGACACCGGGGAGCTGTTTTTT. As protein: CASSSDRVDTGELFF. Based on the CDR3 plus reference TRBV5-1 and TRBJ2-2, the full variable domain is KAGVTQTPRYLIKTRGQQVTLSCSPISGHRSVSWYQQTPGQGLQFLFEYFSETQRNKGNFPGRFSGRQFSNSRSEMNVSTLELGDSALYLCASSSDRVDTGELFFGEGSRLTVL.